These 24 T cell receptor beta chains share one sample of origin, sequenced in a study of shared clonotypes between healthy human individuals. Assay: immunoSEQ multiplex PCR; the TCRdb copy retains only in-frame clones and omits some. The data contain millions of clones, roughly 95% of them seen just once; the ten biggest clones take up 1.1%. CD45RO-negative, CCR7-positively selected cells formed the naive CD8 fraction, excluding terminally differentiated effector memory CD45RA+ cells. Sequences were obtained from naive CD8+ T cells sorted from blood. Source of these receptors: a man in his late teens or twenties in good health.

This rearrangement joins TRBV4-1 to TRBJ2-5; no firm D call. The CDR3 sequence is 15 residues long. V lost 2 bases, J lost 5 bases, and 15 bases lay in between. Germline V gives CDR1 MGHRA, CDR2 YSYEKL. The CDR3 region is CASSQLLSPTETQYF. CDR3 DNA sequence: TGCGCCAGCAGCCAATTGTTAAGCCCCACGGAGACCCAGTACTTC.

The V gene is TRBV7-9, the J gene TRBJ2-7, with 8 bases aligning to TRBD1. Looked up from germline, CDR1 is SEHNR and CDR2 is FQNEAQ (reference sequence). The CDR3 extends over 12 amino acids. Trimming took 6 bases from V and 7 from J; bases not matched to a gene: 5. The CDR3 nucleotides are TGTGCCAGCAGTCAGGGGGCTCTTGAGCAGTACTTC. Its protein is CASSQGALEQYF.

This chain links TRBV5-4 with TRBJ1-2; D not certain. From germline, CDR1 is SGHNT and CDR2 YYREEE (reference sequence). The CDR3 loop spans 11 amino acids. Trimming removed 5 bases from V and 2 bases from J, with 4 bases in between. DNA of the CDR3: TGTGCCAGCAGTTCAAACTATGGCTACACCTTC. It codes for CASSSNYGYTF.

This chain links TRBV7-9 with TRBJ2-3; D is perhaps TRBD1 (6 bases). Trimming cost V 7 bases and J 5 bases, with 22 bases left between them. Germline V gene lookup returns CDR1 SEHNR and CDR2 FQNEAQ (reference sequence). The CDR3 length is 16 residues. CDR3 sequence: CASIFWGQGLGDTQYF. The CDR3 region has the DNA TGTGCCAGCATCTTTTGGGGGCAGGGGTTAGGAGATACGCAGTATTTT.

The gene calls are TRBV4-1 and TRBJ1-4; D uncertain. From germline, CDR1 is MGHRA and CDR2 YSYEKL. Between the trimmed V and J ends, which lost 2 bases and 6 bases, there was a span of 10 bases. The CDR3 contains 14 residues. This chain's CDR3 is CASSQQLRDEKLFF. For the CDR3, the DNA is TGCGCCAGCAGCCAACAGTTACGGGATGAAAAACTGTTTTTT.

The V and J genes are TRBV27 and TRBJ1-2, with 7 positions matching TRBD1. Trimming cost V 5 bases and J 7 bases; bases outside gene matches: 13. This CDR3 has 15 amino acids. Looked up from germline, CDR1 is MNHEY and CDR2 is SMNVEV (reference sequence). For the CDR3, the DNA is TGTGCCAGCAGTCAAAAGGACAGGCCCTGGGGTGGCTACACCTTC. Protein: CASSQKDRPWGGYTF.

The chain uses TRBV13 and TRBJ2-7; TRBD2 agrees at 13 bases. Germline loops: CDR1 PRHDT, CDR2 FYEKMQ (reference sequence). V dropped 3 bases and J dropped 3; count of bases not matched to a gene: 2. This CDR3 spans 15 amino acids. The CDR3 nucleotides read TGTGCCAGCAGCTTCGGGACTAGCGGGAACTACGAGCAGTACTTC. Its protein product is CASSFGTSGNYEQYF.

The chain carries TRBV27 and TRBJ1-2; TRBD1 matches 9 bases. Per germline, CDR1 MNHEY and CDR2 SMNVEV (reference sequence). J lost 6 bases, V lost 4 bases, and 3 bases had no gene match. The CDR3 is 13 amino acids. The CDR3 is CASSSWTGDGYTF. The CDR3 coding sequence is TGTGCCAGCAGTTCTTGGACAGGGGATGGCTACACCTTC.

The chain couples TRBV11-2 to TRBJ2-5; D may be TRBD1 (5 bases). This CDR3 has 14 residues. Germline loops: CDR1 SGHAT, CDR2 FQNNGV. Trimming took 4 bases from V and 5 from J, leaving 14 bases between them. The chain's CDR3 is CASSSVWGRETQYF. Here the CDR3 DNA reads TGTGCCAGCAGCTCCGTTTGGGGCCGGGAGACCCAGTACTTC.

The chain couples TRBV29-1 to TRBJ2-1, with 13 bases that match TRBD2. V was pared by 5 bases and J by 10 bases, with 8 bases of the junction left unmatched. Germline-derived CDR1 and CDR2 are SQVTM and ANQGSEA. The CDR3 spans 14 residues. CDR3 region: CSVLPGLAGVEQFF. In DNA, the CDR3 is TGCAGCGTTCTACCTGGACTAGCGGGAGTAGAGCAGTTCTTC.

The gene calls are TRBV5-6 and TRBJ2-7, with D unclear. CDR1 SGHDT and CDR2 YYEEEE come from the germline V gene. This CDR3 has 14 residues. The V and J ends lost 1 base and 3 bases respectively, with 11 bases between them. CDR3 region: CASSLSQILYEQYF. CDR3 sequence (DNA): TGTGCCAGCAGCTTGTCACAGATTCTCTACGAGCAGTACTTC.

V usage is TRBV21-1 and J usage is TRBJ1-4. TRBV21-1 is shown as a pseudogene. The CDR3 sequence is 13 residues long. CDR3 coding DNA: TGTGCCAGCAGCATGCTAGGGCCCGAAAAACTGTTTTTT. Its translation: CASSMLGPEKLFF.

The CDR3 region has the DNA TGCGCCAGCAGCTTAACCCAGGGGGCGCGCTACGAGCAGTACTTC. Protein sequence: CASSLTQGARYEQYF. The chain carries TRBV5-1 and TRBJ2-7; 8 nucleotides agree with TRBD1. This CDR3 has 15 residues. Losses at the gene ends were 2 bases for V and 3 bases for J; bases not matched to a gene: 7. CDR1 and CDR2 (germline): SGHRS, YFSETQ.

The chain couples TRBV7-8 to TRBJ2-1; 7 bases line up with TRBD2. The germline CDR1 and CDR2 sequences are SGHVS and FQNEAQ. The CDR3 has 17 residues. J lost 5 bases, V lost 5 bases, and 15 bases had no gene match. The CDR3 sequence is CASSPSEGGPSDNEQFF. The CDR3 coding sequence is TGTGCCAGCAGCCCCAGTGAGGGAGGGCCGTCCGACAATGAGCAGTTCTTC. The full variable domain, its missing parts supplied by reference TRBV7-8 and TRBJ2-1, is GAGVSQSPRYKVAKRGQDVALRCDPISGHVSLFWYQQALGQGPEFLTYFQNEAQLDKSGLPSDRFFAERPEGSVSTLKIQRTQQEDSAVYLCASSPSEGGPSDNEQFFGPGTRLTVL.

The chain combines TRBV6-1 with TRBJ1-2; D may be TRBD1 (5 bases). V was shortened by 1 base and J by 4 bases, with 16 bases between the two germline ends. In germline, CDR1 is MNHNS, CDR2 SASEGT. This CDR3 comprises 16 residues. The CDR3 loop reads CASSEVEQAAFYGYTF. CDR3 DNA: TGTGCCAGCAGTGAAGTTGAACAGGCGGCTTTCTATGGCTACACCTTC.

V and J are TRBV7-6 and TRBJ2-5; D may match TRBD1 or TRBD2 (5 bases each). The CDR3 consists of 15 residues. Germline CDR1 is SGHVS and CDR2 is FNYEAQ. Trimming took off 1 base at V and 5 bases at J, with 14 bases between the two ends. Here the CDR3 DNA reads TGTGCCAGCAGCTTAGGGGGAGAGGGGCAGGAGACCCAGTACTTC. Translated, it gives CASSLGGEGQETQYF.

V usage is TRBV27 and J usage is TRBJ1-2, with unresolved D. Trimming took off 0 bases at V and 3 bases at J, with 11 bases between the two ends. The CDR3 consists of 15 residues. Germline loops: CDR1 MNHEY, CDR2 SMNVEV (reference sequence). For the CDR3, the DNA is TGTGCCAGCAGTTTATCGGCCTACGGGGACTATGGCTACACCTTC. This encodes CASSLSAYGDYGYTF.

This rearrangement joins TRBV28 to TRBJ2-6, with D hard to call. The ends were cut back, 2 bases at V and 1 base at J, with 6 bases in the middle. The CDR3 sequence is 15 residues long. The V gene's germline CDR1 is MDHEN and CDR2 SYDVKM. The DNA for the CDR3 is TGTGCCAGCAGTTTAGCCCCATCTGGGGCCAACGTCCTGACTTTC. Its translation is CASSLAPSGANVLTF.

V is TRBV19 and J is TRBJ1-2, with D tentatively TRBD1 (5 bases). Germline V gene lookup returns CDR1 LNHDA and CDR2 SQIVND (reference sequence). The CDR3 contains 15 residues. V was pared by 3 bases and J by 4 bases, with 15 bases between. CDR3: CASSMADSQIYGYTF. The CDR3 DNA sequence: TGTGCCAGTAGTATGGCCGACAGCCAGATCTATGGCTACACCTTC. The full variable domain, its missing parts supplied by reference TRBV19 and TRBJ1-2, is DGGITQSPKYLFRKEGQNVTLSCEQNLNHDAMYWYRQDPGQGLRLIYYSQIVNDFQKGDIAEGYSVSREKKESFPLTVTSAQKNPTAFYLCASSMADSQIYGYTFGSGTRLTVV.

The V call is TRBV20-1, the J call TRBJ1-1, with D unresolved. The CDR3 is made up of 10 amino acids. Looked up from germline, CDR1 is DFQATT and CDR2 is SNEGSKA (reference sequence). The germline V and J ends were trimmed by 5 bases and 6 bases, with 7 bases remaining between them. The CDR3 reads CSARAAEAFF. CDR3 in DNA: TGCAGTGCTCGAGCCGCTGAAGCTTTCTTT.

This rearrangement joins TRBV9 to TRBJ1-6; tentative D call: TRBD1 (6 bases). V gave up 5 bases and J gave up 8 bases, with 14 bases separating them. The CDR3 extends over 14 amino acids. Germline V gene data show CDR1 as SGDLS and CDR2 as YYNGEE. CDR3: CASRGGEGDSPLHF. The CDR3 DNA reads TGTGCCAGCAGAGGAGGTGAGGGGGATTCACCCCTCCACTTT.

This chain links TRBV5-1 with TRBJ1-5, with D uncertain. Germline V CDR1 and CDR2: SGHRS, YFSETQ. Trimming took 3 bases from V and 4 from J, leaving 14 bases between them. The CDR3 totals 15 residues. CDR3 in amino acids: CASSWTGDSNQPQHF. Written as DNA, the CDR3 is TGCGCCAGCAGCTGGACGGGAGATTCAAATCAGCCCCAGCATTTT.

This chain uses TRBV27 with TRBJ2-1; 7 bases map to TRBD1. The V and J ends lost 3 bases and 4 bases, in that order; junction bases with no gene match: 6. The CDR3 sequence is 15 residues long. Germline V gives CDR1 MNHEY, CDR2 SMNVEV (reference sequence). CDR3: CASSFGTEIYNEQFF. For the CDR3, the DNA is TGTGCCAGCAGTTTTGGGACAGAGATTTACAATGAGCAGTTCTTC.

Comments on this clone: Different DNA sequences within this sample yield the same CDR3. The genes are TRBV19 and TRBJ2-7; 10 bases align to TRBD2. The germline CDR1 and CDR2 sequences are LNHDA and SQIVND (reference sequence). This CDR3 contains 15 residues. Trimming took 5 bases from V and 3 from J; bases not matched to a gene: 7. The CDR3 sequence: CASSPQREGLYEQYF. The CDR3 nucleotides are TGTGCCAGTAGTCCCCAGCGGGAGGGCCTCTACGAGCAGTACTTC.